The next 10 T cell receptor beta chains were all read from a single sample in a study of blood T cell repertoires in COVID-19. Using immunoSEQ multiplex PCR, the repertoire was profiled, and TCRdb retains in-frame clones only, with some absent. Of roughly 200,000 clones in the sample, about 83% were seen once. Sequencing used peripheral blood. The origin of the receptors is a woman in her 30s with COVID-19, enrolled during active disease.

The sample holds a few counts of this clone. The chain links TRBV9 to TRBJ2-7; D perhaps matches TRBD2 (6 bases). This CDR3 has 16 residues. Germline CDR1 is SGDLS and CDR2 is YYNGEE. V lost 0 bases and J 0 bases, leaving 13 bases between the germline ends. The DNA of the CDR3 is TGTGCCAGCAGCGTAGGCGGGGACTCGAGCTCCTACGAGCAGTACTTC. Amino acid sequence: CASSVGGDSSSYEQYF.

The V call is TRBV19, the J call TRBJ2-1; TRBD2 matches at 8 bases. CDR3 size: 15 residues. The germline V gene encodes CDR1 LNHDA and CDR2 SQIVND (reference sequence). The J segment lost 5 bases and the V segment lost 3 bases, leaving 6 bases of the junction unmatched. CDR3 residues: CASSMSGRLDNEQFF. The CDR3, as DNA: TGTGCCAGTAGTATGAGCGGGAGACTAGACAATGAGCAGTTCTTC. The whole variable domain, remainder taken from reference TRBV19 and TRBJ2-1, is DGGITQSPKYLFRKEGQNVTLSCEQNLNHDAMYWYRQDPGQGLRLIYYSQIVNDFQKGDIAEGYSVSREKKESFPLTVTSAQKNPTAFYLCASSMSGRLDNEQFFGPGTRLTVL.

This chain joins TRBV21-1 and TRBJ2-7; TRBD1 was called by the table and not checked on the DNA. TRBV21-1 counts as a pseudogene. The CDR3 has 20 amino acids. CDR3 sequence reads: CASSKEGRQGSMGPSYEQYF. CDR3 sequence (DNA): TGTGCCAGCAGCAAAGAAGGGAGACAGGGTTCTATGGGGCCCTCCTACGAGCAGTACTTC.

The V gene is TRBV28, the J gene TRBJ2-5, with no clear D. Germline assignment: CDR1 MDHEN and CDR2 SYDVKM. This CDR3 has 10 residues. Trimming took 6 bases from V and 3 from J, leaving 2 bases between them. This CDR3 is CASSKETQYF. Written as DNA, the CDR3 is TGTGCCAGCAGCAAAGAGACCCAGTACTTC.

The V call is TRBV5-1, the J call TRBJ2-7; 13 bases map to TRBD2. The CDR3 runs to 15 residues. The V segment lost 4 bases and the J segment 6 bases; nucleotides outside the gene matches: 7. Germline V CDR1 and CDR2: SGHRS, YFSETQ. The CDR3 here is CASSPRTSGSSEQYF. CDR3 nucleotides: TGCGCCAGCAGCCCGAGGACTAGCGGGAGTAGCGAGCAGTACTTC.

CDR3 sequence (DNA): TGTGCCAGCAGCTCCGGACAGTCCCACGAGCAGTACTTC. This encodes CASSSGQSHEQYF. V and J are TRBV5-4 and TRBJ2-7; D might be TRBD1 (6 bases). Germline V gene lookup returns CDR1 SGHNT and CDR2 YYREEE (reference sequence). The V and J ends lost 3 bases and 5 bases respectively, with 12 bases between them. The CDR3 extends over 13 amino acids.

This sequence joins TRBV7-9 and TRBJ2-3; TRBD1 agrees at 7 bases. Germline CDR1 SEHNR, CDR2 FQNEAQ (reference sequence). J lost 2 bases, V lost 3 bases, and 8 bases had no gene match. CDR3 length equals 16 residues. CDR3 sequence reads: CASSLDRSSSTDTQYF. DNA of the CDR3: TGTGCCAGCAGCTTGGACAGGTCATCTTCCACAGATACGCAGTATTTT. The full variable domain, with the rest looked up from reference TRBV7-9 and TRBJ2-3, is DTGVSQNPRHKITKRGQNVTFRCDPISEHNRLYWYRQTLGQGPEFLTYFQNEAQLEKSRLLSDRFSAERPKGSFSTLEIQRTEQGDSAMYLCASSLDRSSSTDTQYFGPGTRLTVL.

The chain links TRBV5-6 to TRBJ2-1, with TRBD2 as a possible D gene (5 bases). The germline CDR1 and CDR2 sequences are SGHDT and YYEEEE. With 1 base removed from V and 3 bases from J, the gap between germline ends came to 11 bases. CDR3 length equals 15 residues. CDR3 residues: CASSLREKSYNEQFF. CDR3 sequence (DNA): TGTGCCAGCAGCTTGCGGGAAAAGAGCTACAATGAGCAGTTCTTC.

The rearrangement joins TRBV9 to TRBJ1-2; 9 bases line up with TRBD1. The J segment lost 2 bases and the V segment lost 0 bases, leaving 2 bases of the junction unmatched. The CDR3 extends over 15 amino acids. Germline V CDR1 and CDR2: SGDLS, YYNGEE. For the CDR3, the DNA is TGTGCCAGCAGCGTAGCCGGGACAGGGAACTATGGCTACACCTTC. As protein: CASSVAGTGNYGYTF.

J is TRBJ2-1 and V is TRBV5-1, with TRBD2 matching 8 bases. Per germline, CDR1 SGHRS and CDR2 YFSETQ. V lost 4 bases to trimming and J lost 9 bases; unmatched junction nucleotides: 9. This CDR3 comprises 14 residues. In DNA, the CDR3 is TGCGCCAGCAGCCCATCACGGACTAGCAGTGAGCAGTTCTTC. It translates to CASSPSRTSSEQFF.